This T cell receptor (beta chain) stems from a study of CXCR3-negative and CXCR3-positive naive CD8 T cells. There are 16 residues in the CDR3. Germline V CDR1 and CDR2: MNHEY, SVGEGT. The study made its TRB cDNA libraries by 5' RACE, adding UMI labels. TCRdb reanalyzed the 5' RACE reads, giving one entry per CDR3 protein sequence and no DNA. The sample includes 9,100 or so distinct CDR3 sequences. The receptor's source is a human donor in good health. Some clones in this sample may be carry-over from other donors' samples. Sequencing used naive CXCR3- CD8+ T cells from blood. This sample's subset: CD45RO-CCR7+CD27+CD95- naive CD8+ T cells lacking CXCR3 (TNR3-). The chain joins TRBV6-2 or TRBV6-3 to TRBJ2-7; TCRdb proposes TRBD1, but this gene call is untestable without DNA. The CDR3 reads CASSYSRQGDLYEQYF.